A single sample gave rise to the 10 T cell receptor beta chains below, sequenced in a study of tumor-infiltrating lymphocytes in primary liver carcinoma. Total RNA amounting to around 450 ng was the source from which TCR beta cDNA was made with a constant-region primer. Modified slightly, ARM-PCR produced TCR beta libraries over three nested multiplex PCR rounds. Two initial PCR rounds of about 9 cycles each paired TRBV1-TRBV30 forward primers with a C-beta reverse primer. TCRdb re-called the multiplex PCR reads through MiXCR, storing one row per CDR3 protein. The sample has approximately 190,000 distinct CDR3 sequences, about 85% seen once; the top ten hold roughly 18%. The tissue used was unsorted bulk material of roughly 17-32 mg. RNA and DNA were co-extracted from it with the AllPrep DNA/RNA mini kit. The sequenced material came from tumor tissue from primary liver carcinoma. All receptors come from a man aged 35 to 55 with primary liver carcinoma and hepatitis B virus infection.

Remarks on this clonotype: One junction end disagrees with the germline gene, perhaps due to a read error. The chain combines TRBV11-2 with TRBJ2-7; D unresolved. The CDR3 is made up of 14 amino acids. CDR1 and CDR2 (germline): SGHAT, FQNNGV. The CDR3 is CASNLDHQAYEQYF. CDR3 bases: TGTGCCAGCAACTTAGATCATCAAGCCTACGAGCAGTACTTC.

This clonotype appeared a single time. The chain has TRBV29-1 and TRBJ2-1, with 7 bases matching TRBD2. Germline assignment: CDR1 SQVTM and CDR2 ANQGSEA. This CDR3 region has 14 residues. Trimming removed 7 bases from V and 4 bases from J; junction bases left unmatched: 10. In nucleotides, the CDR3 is TGCAGCGGGATTGTGAGCGGGATATACAATGAGCAGTTCTTC. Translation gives CSGIVSGIYNEQFF.

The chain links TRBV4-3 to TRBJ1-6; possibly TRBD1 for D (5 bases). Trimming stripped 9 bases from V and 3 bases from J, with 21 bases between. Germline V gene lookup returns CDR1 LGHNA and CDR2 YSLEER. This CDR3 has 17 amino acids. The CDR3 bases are TGCGCCAGTTGCCAAGATCCTCGAACAGGCTATAATTCACCCCTCCACTTT. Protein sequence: CASCQDPRTGYNSPLHF.

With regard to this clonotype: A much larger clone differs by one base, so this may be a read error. Here the CDR3 reads CASSLGVRVTQYF. The CDR3 DNA follows: TGCGCCAGCAGCTTAGGAGTACGAGTTACGCAGTATTTT. The chain links TRBV5-1 to TRBJ2-3; D remains unclear. The CDR3 has 13 residues. With 2 bases removed from V and 8 bases from J, the gap between germline ends came to 12 bases. The V gene's germline CDR1 is SGHRS and CDR2 YFSETQ.

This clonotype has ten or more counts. CDR3 protein: CASSEGGTFQYF. DNA for the CDR3: TGTGCCAGCAGCGAAGGAGGGACATTCCAGTACTTC. This sequence joins TRBV7-8 and TRBJ2-7; D tentatively fits TRBD1 or TRBD2 (6 bases each). V was trimmed by 5 bases and J by 10 bases, leaving 15 bases between them. This CDR3 spans 12 amino acids. Germline V gene lookup returns CDR1 SGHVS and CDR2 FQNEAQ. Based on the CDR3 plus reference TRBV7-8 and TRBJ2-7, the full variable domain is GAGVSQSPRYKVAKRGQDVALRCDPISGHVSLFWYQQALGQGPEFLTYFQNEAQLDKSGLPSDRFFAERPEGSVSTLKIQRTQQEDSAVYLCASSEGGTFQYFGPGTRLTVT.

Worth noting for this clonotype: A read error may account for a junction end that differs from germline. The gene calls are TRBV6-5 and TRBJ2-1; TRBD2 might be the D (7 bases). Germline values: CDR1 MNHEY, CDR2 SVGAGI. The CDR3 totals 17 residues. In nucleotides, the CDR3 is TGTGCCAGCAGTAAATCTAGTGGGAGGGGGGGGTACAATGAGCATTTCTTC. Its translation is CASSKSSGRGGYNEHFF.

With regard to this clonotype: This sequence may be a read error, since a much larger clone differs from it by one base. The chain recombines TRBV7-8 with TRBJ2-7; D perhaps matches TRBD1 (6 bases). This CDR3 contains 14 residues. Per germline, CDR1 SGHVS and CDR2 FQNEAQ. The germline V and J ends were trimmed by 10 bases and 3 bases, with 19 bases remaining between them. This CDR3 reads CANRSRGRVYEQYF. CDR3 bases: TGTGCCAACAGATCCAGGGGCAGAGTCTACGAGCAGTACTTC.

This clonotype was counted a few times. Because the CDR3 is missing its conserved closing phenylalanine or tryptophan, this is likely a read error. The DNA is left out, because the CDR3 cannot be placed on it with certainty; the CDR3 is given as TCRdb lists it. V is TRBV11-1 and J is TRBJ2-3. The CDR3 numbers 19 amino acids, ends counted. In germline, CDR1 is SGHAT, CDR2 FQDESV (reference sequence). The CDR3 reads CASSSRGSSVGARTDTQYI.

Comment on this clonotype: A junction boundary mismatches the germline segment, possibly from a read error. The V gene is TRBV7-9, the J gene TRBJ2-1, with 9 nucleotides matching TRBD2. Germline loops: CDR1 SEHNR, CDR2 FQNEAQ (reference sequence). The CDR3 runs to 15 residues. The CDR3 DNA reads TGTGCCAGCGGCTTAGTGGCGGGAGGGAGGAATGAGCAGTTCTTC. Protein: CASGLVAGGRNEQFF.

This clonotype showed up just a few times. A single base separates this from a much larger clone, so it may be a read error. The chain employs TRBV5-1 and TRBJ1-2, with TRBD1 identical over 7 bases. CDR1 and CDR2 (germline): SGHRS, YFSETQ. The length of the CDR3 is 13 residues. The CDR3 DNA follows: TGCGCCAGCACCACCCGGGACAGCTATGGCCACACCTTC. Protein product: CASTTRDSYGHTF.